These 4 T cell receptor beta chains were sequenced from one sample in a study of OX40 agonist ivuxolimab in advanced cancers. Library prep was done by the immunoSEQ multiplex PCR assay. TCRdb limited this immuneACCESS table to in-frame rearrangements with V and J called. A share of clones is missing; checked studies link under half to unresolved V genes, and the rest is unexplained. The sample table holds 81,000 or so clones, of which roughly nine tenths were seen once. The top ten clonotypes cover 8.4% of the sample. Sequences were derived from CD4+ or CD8+ T cells sorted from blood, sampled in a trial of the OX40 agonist ivuxolimab. The receptor source for this set is an adult with an advanced solid tumor such as melanoma, head and neck, liver or kidney cancer.

This clone is a singleton in its sample. The sample contains more than one DNA sequence encoding this CDR3. The chain recombines TRBV30 with TRBJ2-3, with D possibly matching TRBD1 (6 bases). The V gene lost 0 bases and the J gene lost 0 bases, with 10 bases spanning the gap. The V gene's germline CDR1 is GTSNPN and CDR2 SVGIG (reference sequence). The CDR3 has 15 amino acids. The CDR3 bases are TGTGCCTGGAGTGTAGGGGGAGCTAGCACAGATACGCAGTATTTT. This sequence encodes CAWSVGGASTDTQYF.

This rearrangement joins TRBV7-6 to TRBJ2-1; 8 bases are shared with TRBD2. The CDR3 runs 20 residues. J was trimmed by 2 bases and V by 5 bases; bases with no gene match: 20. The germline gives CDR1 SGHVS, CDR2 FNYEAQ. DNA for the CDR3: TGTGCCAGCAGCGCCCTTCCGCCCCGACTAGCGTCCAAGCCCTACAATGAGCAGTTCTTC. It encodes CASSALPPRLASKPYNEQFF.

This chain joins TRBV7-8 and TRBJ2-1; 8 bases match TRBD1. The CDR3 is 17 residues long. CDR1 and CDR2 from the germline V gene are SGHVS and FQNEAQ. Losses at the gene ends were 5 bases for V and 6 bases for J; bases not matched to a gene: 15. The CDR3 loop reads CASSTETGGIQVNEQFF. DNA of the CDR3: TGTGCCAGCAGCACGGAAACAGGGGGAATTCAAGTCAATGAGCAGTTCTTC.

V is TRBV28 and J is TRBJ1-1; D may be TRBD1 (6 bases). V gave up 2 bases and J gave up 5 bases, with 15 bases separating them. Per germline, CDR1 MDHEN and CDR2 SYDVKM. The CDR3 runs to 15 residues. CDR3 nucleotides: TGTGCCAGCAGTTTACTGGGGGCGGGTCGGACTGAAGCTTTCTTT. This gives the protein CASSLLGAGRTEAFF.